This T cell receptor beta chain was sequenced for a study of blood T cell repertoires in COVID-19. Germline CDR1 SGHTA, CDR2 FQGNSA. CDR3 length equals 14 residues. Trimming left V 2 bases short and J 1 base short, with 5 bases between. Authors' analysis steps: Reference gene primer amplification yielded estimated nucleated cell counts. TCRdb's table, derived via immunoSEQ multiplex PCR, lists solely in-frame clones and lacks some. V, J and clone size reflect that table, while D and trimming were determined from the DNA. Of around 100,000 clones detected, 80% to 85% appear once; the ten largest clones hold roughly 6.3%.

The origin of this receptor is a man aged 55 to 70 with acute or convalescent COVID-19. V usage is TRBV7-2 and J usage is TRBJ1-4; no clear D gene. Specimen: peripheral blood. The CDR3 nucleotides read TGTGCCAGCAGCTTACAGTTAACTAATGAAAAACTGTTTTTT. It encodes CASSLQLTNEKLFF.